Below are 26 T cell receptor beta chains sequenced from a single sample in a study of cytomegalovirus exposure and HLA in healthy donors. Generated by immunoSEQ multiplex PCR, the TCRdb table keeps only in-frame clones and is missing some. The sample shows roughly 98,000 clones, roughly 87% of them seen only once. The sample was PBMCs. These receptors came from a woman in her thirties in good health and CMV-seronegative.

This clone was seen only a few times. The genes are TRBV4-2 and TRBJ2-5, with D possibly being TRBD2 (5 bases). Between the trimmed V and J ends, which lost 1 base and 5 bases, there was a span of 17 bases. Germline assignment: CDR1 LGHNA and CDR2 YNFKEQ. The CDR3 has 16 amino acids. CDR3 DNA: TGTGCCAGCAGCCAAGGCGGCCAGGAGGAGAGGGAGACCCAGTACTTC. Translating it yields CASSQGGQEERETQYF.

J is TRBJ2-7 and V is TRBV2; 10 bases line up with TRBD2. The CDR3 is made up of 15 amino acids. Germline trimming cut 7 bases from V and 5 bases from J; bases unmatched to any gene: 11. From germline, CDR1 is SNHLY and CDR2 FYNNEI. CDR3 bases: TGTGCCAGCAACCCTTATAGCGGGAGGAACAACGAGCAGTACTTC. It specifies CASNPYSGRNNEQYF.

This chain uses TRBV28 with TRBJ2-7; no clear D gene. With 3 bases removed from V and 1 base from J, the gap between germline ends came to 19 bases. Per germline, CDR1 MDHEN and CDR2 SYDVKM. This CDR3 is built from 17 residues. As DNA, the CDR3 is TGTGCCAGCAGTTTTCCTGTGCCGGGTCAATTTTCCTACGAGCAGTACTTC. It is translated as CASSFPVPGQFSYEQYF. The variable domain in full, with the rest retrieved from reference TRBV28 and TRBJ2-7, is DVKVTQSSRYLVKRTGEKVFLECVQDMDHENMFWYRQDPGLGLRLIYFSYDVKMKEKGDIPEGYSVSREKKERFSLILESASTNQTSMYLCASSFPVPGQFSYEQYFGPGTRLTVT.

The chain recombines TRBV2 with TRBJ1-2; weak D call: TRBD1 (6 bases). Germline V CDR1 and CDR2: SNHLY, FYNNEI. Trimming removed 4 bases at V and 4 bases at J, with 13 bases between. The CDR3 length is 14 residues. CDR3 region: CASSGQVLTYGYTF. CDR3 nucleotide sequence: TGTGCCAGCAGTGGACAGGTCCTTACCTATGGCTACACCTTC.

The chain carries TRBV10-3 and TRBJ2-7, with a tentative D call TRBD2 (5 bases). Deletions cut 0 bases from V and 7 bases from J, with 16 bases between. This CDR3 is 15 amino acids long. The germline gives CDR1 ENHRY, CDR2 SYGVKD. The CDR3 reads CAISESGRRLGEQYF. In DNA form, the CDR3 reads TGTGCCATCAGTGAGTCAGGACGGAGGCTGGGGGAGCAGTACTTC.

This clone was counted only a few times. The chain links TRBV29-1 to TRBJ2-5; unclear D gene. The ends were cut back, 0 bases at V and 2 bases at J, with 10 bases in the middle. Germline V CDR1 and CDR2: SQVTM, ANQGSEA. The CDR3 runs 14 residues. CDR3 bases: TGCAGCGTTGAAGATCCCACACTACAAGAGACCCAGTACTTC. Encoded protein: CSVEDPTLQETQYF.

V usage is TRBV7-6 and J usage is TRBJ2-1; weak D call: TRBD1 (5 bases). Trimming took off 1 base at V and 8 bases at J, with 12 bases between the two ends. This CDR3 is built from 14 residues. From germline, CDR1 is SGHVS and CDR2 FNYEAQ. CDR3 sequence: CASSLGQLLHEQFF. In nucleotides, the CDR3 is TGTGCCAGCAGCTTAGGACAGCTACTGCATGAGCAGTTCTTC.

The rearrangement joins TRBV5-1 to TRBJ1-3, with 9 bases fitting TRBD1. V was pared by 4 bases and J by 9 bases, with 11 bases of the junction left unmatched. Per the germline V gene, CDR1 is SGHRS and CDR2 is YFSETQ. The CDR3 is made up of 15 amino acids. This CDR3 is CASSQETGTGSTIYF. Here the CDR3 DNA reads TGCGCCAGCAGCCAAGAGACCGGGACAGGGTCCACCATATATTTT.

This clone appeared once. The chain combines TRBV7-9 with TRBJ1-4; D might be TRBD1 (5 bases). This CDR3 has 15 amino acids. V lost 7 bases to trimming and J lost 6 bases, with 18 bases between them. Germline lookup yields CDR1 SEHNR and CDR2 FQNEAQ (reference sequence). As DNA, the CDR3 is TGTGCCAGCAATGTTCCGGGACGGGGGGATGAAAAACTGTTTTTT. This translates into CASNVPGRGDEKLFF.

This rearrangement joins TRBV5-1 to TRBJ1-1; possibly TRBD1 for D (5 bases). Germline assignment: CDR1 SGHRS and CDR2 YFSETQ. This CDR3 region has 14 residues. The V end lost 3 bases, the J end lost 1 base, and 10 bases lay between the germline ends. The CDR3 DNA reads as TGCGCCAGCAGCTCAGATGGACAGAACACTGAAGCTTTCTTT. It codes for CASSSDGQNTEAFF.

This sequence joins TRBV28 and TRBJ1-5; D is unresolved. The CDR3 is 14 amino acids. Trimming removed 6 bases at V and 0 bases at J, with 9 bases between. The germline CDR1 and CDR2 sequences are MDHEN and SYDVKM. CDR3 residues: CASRGSRSNQPQHF. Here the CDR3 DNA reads TGTGCCAGCAGAGGGAGCCGTAGCAATCAGCCCCAGCATTTT.

The CDR3 is CASRQHSGMNTEAFF. CDR3 bases: TGTGCCAGTAGGCAACACTCAGGCATGAACACTGAAGCTTTCTTT. The rearrangement uses TRBV7-2 and TRBJ1-1; D is unclear. Between the trimmed V and J ends, which lost 9 bases and 0 bases, there was a span of 17 bases. CDR3 length: 15 residues. The germline CDR1 and CDR2 sequences are SGHTA and FQGNSA.

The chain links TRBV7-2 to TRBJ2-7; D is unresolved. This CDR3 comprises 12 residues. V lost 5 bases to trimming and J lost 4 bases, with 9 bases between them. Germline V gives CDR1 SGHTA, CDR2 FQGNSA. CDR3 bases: TGTGCCAGCAGCCCTCCCACTTACGAGCAGTACTTC. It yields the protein CASSPPTYEQYF.

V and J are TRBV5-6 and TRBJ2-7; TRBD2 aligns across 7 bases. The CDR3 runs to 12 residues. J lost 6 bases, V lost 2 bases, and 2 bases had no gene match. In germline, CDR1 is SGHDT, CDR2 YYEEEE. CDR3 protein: CASSFSGGEQYF. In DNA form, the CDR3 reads TGTGCCAGCAGCTTTTCGGGGGGCGAGCAGTACTTC.

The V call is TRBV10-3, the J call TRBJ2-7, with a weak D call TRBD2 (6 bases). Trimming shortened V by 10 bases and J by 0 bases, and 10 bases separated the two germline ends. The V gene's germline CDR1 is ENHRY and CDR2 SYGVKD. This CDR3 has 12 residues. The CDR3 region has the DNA TGTGCCACCGGAGGGACCTCCTACGAGCAGTACTTC. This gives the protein CATGGTSYEQYF.

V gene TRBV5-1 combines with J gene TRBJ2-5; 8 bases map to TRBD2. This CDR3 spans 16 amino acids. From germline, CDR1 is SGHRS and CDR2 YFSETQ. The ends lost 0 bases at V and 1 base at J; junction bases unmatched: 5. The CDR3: CASSLGSSGRQETQYF. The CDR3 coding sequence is TGCGCCAGCAGCTTGGGTTCTAGCGGGCGCCAAGAGACCCAGTACTTC.

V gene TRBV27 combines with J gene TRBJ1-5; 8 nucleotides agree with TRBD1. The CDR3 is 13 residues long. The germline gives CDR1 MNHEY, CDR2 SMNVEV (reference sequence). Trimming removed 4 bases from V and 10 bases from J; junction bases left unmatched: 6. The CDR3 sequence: CASSSRDRNPQHF. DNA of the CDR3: TGTGCCAGCAGTTCCCGGGACAGGAACCCCCAGCATTTT.

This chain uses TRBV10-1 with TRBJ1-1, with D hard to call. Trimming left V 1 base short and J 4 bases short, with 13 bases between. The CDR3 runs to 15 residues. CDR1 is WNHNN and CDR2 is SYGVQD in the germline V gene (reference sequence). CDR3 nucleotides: TGCGCCAGCAGTGAGTTTGGACTAGGGAGCACTGAAGCTTTCTTT. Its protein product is CASSEFGLGSTEAFF.

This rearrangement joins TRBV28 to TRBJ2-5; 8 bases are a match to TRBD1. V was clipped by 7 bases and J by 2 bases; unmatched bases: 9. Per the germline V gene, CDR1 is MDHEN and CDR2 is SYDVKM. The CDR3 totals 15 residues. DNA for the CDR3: TGTGCCAGCAAGTTCAGGGACAGGCAACAAGAGACCCAGTACTTC. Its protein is CASKFRDRQQETQYF.

CDR3: CASSSSGANYGYTF. The CDR3 coding sequence is TGTGCCAGCAGTTCCTCCGGTGCCAACTATGGCTACACCTTC. The rearrangement uses TRBV6-6 and TRBJ1-2; D unresolved. Germline CDR1 reads MNHNY; CDR2 reads SVGAGI (reference sequence). V gave up 4 bases and J gave up 2 bases, with 11 bases separating them. This CDR3 contains 14 residues.

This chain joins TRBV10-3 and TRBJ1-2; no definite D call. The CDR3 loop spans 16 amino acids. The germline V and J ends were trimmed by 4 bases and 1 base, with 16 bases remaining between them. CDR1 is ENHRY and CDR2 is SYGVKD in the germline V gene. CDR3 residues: CAISGLEGEGNYGYTF. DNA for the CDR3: TGTGCCATCAGTGGGTTAGAGGGAGAAGGTAACTATGGCTACACCTTC.

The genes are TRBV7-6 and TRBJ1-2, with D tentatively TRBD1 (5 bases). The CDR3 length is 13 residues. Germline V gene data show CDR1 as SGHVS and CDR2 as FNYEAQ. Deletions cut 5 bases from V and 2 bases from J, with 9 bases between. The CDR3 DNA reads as TGTGCCAGCAGCGCGGGACCCAACTATGGCTACACCTTC. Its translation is CASSAGPNYGYTF.

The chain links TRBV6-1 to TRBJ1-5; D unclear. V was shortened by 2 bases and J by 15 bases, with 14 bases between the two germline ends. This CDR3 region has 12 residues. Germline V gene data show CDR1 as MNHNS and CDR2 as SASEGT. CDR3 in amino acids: CASSESLAGRHF. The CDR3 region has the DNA TGTGCCAGCAGTGAATCGTTGGCGGGAAGGCATTTT.

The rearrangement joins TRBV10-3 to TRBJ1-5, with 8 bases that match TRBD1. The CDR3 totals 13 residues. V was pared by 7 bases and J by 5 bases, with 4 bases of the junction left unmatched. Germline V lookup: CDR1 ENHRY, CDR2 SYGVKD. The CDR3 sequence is CAITGGDDQPQHF. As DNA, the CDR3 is TGTGCCATCACAGGGGGCGACGATCAGCCCCAGCATTTT.

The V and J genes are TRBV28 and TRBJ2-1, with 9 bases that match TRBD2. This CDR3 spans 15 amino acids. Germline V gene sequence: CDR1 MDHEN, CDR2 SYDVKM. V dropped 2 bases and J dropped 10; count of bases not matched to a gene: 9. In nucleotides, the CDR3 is TGTGCCAGCAGTTTAGAGGGACTAGCCTTGCGAGAGCAGTTCTTC. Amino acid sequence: CASSLEGLALREQFF.

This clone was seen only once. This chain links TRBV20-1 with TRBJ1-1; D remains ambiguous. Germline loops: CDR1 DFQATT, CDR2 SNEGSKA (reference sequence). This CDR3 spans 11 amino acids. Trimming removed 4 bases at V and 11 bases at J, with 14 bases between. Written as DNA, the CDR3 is TGCAGTGCTAATGCAGGAGGAGGGGCTTTCTTT. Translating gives CSANAGGGAFF.